This T cell receptor (beta chain) was sequenced for a study of shared clonotypes between healthy human individuals. General study points: In a handful of donors, about 5% of naive CD4 clonotypes appeared in common. Estimated richness values were generally larger in naive subsets than in memory subsets.

A remark on this clone: Its antigen is not known.

Germline CDR1 ENHRY, CDR2 SYGVKD. V lost 8 bases and J 2 bases, leaving 10 bases between the germline ends. The CDR3 runs to 12 residues. Only in-frame clones appear in the TCRdb table, and some are missing; sequencing was by immunoSEQ multiplex PCR. The data show approximately 620,000 clones, with more than 95% seen just once and around 0.06% held by the top ten. Specimen: naive CD4+ T cells sorted from blood. Subset indicated: CD45RA+ positively selected. V usage is TRBV10-3 and J usage is TRBJ2-7, with D tentatively TRBD1 (6 bases). The sequence came from a woman aged 30 to 39 in good health. CDR3 loop: CAIVDSTYEQYF. CDR3 coding DNA: TGTGCCATCGTGGACAGTACCTACGAGCAGTACTTC.